This T cell receptor (beta chain) was documented in a study of a mutant IDH1 vaccine in newly diagnosed glioma. Background on the study: Receipt of radiotherapy, temozolomide, or both preceded the study, and most received both.

The time point denotes: week 11, during vaccination. Every vaccine dose comprised 300 ug of mutant IDH1 20-mer peptide plus topical imiquimod. Data came from immunoSEQ multiplex PCR; TCRdb stores just in-frame clones and leaves some out. The sample holds some 60,000 clones, about 80% seen once. A remark on this clone: Antigen unknown.

There are 17 residues in the CDR3. The TCR was taken from a young man with glioma. Here the sequenced sample was PBMCs, taken from a glioma patient whose treatment included an IDH1 peptide vaccine. The chain combines TRBV12-2 with TRBJ2-1; TRBD2, the D gene given by the table, was not confirmed from the DNA. TRBV12-2 is deemed a pseudogene. The CDR3 coding sequence is TGTGCAAGTCGCTTAGGGGGACTAGCGGGAGGTTTGTATGAGCAGTTCTTC. Amino acids: CASRLGGLAGGLYEQFF.